The sequence of this TCR beta chain was determined in a study of blood T cell repertoires in COVID-19. As for the study in general: Acute-phase and convalescent COVID-19 samples originated in the United States, Italy and Spain. Sources were T cells, B-cell-depleted T cells, or PBMCs; the material itself was cDNA or gDNA.

The CDR3 length is 14 residues. With 6 bases clipped from V and 4 bases from J, the junction kept 4 bases outside the gene matches. CDR1 and CDR2 from the germline V gene are MNHNY and SVGAGI (reference sequence). Adults between roughly 18 and 89 years of age took part from about two dozen US areas. The table came from immunoSEQ multiplex PCR; TCRdb's copy has only in-frame clones and leaves some out. The sample lists about 320,000 clones, 85% seen once, with under 2% in the top ten. Input material: PBMCs or T cells enriched from blood (not recorded which). The rearrangement uses TRBV6-6 and TRBJ2-1, with 9 bases that match TRBD1. The source is a woman aged 30 to 39 who had been exposed to COVID-19. This CDR3 is CASRTGGPYNEQFF. The CDR3, as DNA: TGTGCCAGCAGAACAGGGGGCCCGTACAATGAGCAGTTCTTC.